The clone carrying this T cell receptor beta chain was recorded at least ten times. Its antigen is undetermined. Healthy Caucasians provided all donations. The sample originates from a study of identical twins. General study results and limits: Modelling underestimated the level of out-of-frame TCR alpha sharing observed in monozygotic twins.

A universal primer site was created by template switching, with the cDNA bearing unique molecular identifiers. TCRdb re-called the 5' RACE reads through MiXCR, storing one row per CDR3 protein. The profile shows 640,000 or so distinct CDR3 sequences, approximately 6% of them singletons. Germline CDR1 and CDR2: ENHRY and SYGVKD. Trimming removed 3 bases at V and 2 bases at J, with 14 bases between. This CDR3 contains 16 residues. The specimen sequenced was naive T cells sorted from blood. The genes are TRBV10-3 and TRBJ2-4; a possible D gene is TRBD1 (6 bases). This receptor was obtained from a man younger than 35 in good health. The CDR3 bases are TGTGCCATCAGTGAAAGGACAGTAGGAACCAAAAACATTCAGTACTTC. Encoded protein: CAISERTVGTKNIQYF.